This TCR beta chain stems from a study of CD8+CD57+ T cells in acquired aplastic anemia. CDR1 and CDR2 from the germline V gene are SNHLY and FYNNEI. This CDR3 region has 14 residues. V dropped 6 bases and J dropped 5; count of bases not matched to a gene: 5. Profiles of TCR beta VDJ and CDR3 were generated from a genomic DNA template. TCRdb re-called the reads through MiXCR, storing one row per CDR3 protein. Of about 210,000 distinct CDR3 sequences detected, roughly 35% appear once; the ten largest clones hold approximately 1.2%. The receptor was isolated from a human donor in good health, serving as a control. The material sequenced was sorted CD4+, CD8+, or CD8+CD57+ T cells (not recorded which) from PBMCs. The chain links TRBV2 to TRBJ2-7; TRBD1 aligns across 12 bases. CDR3 residues: CASRRGTGGDEQYF. CDR3 bases: TGTGCCAGCAGGAGGGGGACAGGGGGCGACGAGCAGTACTTC.